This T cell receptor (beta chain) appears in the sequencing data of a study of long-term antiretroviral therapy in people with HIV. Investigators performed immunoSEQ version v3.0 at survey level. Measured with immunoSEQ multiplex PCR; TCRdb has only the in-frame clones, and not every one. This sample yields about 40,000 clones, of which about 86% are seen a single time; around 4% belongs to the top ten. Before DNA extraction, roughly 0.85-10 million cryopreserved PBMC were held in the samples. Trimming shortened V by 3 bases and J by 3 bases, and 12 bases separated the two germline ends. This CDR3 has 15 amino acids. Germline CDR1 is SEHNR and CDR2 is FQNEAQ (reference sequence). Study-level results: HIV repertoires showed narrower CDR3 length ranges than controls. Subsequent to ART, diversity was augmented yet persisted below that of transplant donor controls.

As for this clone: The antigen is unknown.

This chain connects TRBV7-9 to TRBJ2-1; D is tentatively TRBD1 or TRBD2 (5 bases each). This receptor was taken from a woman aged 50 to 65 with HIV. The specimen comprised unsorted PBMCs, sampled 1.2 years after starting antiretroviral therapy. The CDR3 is CASSLGETLYNEQFF. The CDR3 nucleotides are TGTGCCAGCAGCTTGGGGGAAACCCTCTACAATGAGCAGTTCTTC.